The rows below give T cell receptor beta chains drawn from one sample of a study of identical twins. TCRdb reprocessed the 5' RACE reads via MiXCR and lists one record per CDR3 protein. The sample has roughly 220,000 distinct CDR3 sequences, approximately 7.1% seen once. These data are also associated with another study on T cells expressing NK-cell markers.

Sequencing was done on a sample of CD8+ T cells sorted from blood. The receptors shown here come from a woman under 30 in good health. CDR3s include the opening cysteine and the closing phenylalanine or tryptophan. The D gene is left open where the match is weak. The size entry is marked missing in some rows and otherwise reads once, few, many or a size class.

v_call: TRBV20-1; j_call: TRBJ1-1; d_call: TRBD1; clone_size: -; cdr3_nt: TGCAGTGGGGACAGGGGCCGTGGGCCTGAAGCTTTCTTT; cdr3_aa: CSGDRGRGPEAFF
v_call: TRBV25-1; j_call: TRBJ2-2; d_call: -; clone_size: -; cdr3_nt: TGTGCCAGCAGCACGGCGGCCGGGGAGCTGTTTTTT; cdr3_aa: CASSTAAGELFF
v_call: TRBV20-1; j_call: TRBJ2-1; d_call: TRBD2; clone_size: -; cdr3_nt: TGCAGTGCTAGGGCTCGGTCCAGGCTAGCGGGATCTATCGATGAGCAGTTCTTC; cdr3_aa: CSARARSRLAGSIDEQFF
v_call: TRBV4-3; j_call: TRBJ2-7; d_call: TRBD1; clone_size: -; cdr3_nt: TGCGCCAGCAGCCTGGACAGGACAGGGTGGTACGAGCAGTACTTC; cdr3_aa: CASSLDRTGWYEQYF
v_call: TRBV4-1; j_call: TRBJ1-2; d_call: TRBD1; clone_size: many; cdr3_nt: TGCGCCAGCAGCCAAGAGCCGGACAGGGGCTACACCTTC; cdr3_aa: CASSQEPDRGYTF
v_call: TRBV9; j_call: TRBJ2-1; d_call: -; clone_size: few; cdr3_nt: TGTGCCAGCAGCCGCCCCCCCCACTCCTACAATGAGCAGTTCTTC; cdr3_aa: CASSRPPHSYNEQFF
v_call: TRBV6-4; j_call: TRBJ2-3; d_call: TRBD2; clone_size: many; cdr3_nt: TGTGCCAGCAGTGCGGCGGGAGGTGGGACAGATACGCAGTATTTT; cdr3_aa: CASSAAGGGTDTQYF
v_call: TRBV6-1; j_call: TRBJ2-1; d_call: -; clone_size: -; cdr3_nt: TGTGCCAGCATGGGGTACGGGACCTACAATGAGCAGTTCTTC; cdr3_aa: CASMGYGTYNEQFF
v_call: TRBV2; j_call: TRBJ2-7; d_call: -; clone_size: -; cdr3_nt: TGTGCCAGCGGGAGCGTTACCTACGAGCAGTACTTC; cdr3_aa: CASGSVTYEQYF
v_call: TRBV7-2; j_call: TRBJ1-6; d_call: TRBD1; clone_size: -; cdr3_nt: TGTGCCAGCAGCCTGGGACAGGGGGCATTGGTGTCCCTCCACTTT; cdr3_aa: CASSLGQGALVSLHF
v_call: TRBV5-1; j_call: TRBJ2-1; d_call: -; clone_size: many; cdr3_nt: TGCGCCAGCAGCTTGGTGGAGTATGAGCAGTTCTTC; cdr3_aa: CASSLVEYEQFF
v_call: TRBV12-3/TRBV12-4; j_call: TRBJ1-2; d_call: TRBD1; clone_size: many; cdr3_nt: TGTGCCAGCAGTCCCGGGGGACAGTCGCCTGGCGGCTACACCTTC; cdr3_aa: CASSPGGQSPGGYTF
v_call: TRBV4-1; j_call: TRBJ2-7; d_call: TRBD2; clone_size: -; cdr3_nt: TGCGCCAGCAGCCACCGGGGGACTAGCGGTTCCTACGAGCAGTACTTC; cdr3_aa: CASSHRGTSGSYEQYF
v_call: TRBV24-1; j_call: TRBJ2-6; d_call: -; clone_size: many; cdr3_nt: TGTGCCACCAGTGCATCCTCTGGCGTCCTGACTTTC; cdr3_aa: CATSASSGVLTF
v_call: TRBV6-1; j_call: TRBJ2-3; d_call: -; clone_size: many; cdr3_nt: TGTGCCAGCGAGGAGGGGGCAGGCACAGATACGCAGTATTTT; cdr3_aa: CASEEGAGTDTQYF
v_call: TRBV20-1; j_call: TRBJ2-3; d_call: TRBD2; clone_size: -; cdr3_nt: TGCAGTGCCGACCCGGGACTAGTACTAGCGAACACGCAGTATTTT; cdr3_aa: CSADPGLVLANTQYF
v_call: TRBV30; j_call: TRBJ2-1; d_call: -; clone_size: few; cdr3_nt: TGTGCTCGGAGGTTTGGGAATGAGCAGTTCTTC; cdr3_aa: CARRFGNEQFF
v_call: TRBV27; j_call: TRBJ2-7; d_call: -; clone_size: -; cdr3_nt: TGTGCCAGCAAGGACGGGCCCAGGGACGAGCAGTACTTC; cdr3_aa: CASKDGPRDEQYF
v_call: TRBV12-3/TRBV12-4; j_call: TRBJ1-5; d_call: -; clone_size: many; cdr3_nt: TGTGCCAGCAGTTCCCCGGCGCCCCGGGGCAATCAGCCCCAGCATTTT; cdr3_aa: CASSSPAPRGNQPQHF
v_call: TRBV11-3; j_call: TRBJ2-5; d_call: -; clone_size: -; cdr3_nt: TGTGCCAGCACCCCGGAGGTTCAAGAGACCCAGTACTTC; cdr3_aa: CASTPEVQETQYF
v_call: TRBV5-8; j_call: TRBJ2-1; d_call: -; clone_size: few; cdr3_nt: TGTGCCAGCAGCTTGAGAAGGATGTCCATGAATGAGCAGTTCTTC; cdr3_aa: CASSLRRMSMNEQFF
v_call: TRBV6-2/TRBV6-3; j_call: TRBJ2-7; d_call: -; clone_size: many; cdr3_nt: TGTGCCAGCAGTTACTCGACTGTATACGAGCAGTACTTC; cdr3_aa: CASSYSTVYEQYF
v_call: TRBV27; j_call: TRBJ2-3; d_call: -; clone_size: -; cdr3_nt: TGTGCCAGCAGTTTATCGAAATCTGGAGATACGCAGTATTTT; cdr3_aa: CASSLSKSGDTQYF
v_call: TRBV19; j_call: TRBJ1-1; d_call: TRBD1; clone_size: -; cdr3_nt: TGTGCCAGTAGTATCGGGCTGTCCACAGGGGCAGAAGCTTTCTTT; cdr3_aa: CASSIGLSTGAEAFF
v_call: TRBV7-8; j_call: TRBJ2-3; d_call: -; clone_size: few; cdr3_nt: TGTGCCAGCACCCCATCGGGGGGCACAGATACGCAGTATTTT; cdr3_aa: CASTPSGGTDTQYF
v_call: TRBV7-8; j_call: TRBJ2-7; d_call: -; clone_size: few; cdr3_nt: TGTGCCAGCAGCCCCGTCAGGGCCCCCTACGAGCAGTACTTC; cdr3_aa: CASSPVRAPYEQYF
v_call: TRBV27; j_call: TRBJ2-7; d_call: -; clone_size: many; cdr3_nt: TGTGCCAGCAGTTATCATGCCCGCGCCGAGCAGTACTTC; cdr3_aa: CASSYHARAEQYF
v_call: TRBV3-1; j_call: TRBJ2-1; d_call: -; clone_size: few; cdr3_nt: TGTGCCAGCAGCCAAGGCTTATCGCTAGGTAGTGATGAGCAGTTCTTC; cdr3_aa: CASSQGLSLGSDEQFF
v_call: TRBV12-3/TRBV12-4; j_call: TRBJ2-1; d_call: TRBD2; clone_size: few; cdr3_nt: TGTGCCAGCAGTTTAGTGGTAGCGGGGGGGCCAGTCTTC; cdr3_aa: CASSLVVAGGPVF
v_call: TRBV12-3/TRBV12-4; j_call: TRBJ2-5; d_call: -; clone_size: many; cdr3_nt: TGTGCCAGCAATAGGGCTAGTCAAGAGACCCAGTACTTC; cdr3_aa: CASNRASQETQYF
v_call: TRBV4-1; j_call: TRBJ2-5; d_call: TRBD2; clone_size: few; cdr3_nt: TGCGCCAGCAGCCAAGACGGGGAGCGGGGATGGGGCGAGACCCAGTACTTC; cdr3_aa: CASSQDGERGWGETQYF
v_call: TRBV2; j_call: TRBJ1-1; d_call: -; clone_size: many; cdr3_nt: TGTGCCAGCAGTGAAGCTGGAGATGAAGCTTTCTTT; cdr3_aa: CASSEAGDEAFF
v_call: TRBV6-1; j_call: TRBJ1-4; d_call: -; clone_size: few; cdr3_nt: TGTGCCAGCAGCCCGGTCCAGGGATGGAAGGAAAAACTGTTTTTT; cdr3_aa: CASSPVQGWKEKLFF
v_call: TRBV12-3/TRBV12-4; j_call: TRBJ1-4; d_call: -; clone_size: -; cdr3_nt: TGTGCCAGCACTGGGGAAACTAATGAAAAACTGTTTTTT; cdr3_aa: CASTGETNEKLFF
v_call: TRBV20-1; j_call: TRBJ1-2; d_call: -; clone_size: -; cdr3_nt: TGCAGTGCTAGAGATCTGGGGGAAAACTATGGCTACACCTTC; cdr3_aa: CSARDLGENYGYTF
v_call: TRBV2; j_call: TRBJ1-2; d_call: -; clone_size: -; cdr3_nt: TGTGCCAGCAGTTTCAGACACGGCGGCGATGGCTACACCTTC; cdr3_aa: CASSFRHGGDGYTF
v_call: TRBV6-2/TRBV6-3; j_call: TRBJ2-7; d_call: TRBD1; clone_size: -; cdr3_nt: TGTGCCAGCAGTTATCGAGGACAGGACTACGAGCAGTACTTC; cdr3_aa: CASSYRGQDYEQYF